This entry lists 17 T cell receptor beta chains sequenced from one sample in a study of blood T cell repertoires in COVID-19. Libraries were prepared by immunoSEQ multiplex PCR; TCRdb keeps only in-frame clonotypes and omits some of them. In the table there are 200,000 or so clones, roughly 84% of which are singletons. The specimen sequenced was peripheral blood. Source of these receptors: a man aged 35 to 55 with active or convalescent COVID-19.

The rearrangement joins TRBV5-4 to TRBJ2-5; tentatively, D is TRBD2 (7 bases). V lost 3 bases and J lost 5, with 23 bases in between. There are 17 residues in the CDR3. Germline V gives CDR1 SGHNT, CDR2 YYREEE (reference sequence). The CDR3 sequence: CASSSRLGGQFWETQYF. The CDR3 DNA sequence: TGTGCCAGCAGCTCCCGTTTGGGGGGGCAGTTTTGGGAGACCCAGTACTTC.

The chain has TRBV7-9 and TRBJ2-1; D is perhaps TRBD2 (5 bases). The V and J ends lost 1 base and 4 bases respectively, with 17 bases between them. The CDR3 extends over 17 amino acids. Germline V gives CDR1 SEHNR, CDR2 FQNEAQ (reference sequence). CDR3 in DNA: TGTGCCAGCAGCTTAGGGACTTCTGATCTCGGGTACAATGAGCAGTTCTTC. Translation gives CASSLGTSDLGYNEQFF.

The CDR3 reads CASSSRLSSYEQYF. In DNA form, the CDR3 reads TGTGCCAGCAGTTCCAGATTAAGCTCCTACGAGCAGTACTTC. The chain recombines TRBV6-6 with TRBJ2-7; D gene ambiguous. This CDR3 spans 14 amino acids. Looked up from germline, CDR1 is MNHNY and CDR2 is SVGAGI (reference sequence). V was cut by 4 bases and J by 0 bases, with 10 bases left in between.

The genes are TRBV7-9 and TRBJ1-5; D possibly corresponds to TRBD1 (6 bases). Trimming cost V 5 bases and J 2 bases, with 7 bases left between them. The CDR3 totals 13 residues. The germline CDR1 and CDR2 sequences are SEHNR and FQNEAQ (reference sequence). The CDR3 region has the DNA TGTGCCAGCAGCCCAGGGGGCAATCAGCCCCAGCATTTT. Translation gives CASSPGGNQPQHF. The entire variable domain, with the rest obtained from reference TRBV7-9 and TRBJ1-5, is as follows: DTGVSQNPRHKITKRGQNVTFRCDPISEHNRLYWYRQTLGQGPEFLTYFQNEAQLEKSRLLSDRFSAERPKGSFSTLEIQRTEQGDSAMYLCASSPGGNQPQHFGDGTRLSIL.

The chain is built from TRBV5-4 and TRBJ1-2; no clear D gene. CDR1 is SGHNT and CDR2 is YYREEE in the germline V gene (reference sequence). Trimming removed 2 bases from V and 1 base from J, with 15 bases in between. The CDR3 is 16 amino acids. CDR3: CASSFRAREDNYGYTF. In DNA, the CDR3 is TGTGCCAGCAGCTTCCGGGCAAGGGAGGATAACTATGGCTACACCTTC.

This sequence joins TRBV28 and TRBJ1-1; TRBD1 matches 7 bases. The CDR3 loop spans 15 amino acids. Unmatched junction bases numbered 8, after V lost 7 bases and J lost 0 bases. Per the germline V gene, CDR1 is MDHEN and CDR2 is SYDVKM. DNA for the CDR3: TGTGCCAGCATTATAGGGGGCGGGCTGAACACTGAAGCTTTCTTT. The encoded protein is CASIIGGGLNTEAFF.

This rearrangement joins TRBV4-1 to TRBJ1-1; D is undetermined. The V gene's germline CDR1 is MGHRA and CDR2 YSYEKL. The CDR3 spans 17 residues. Trimming removed 0 bases from V and 1 base from J, with 15 bases in between. CDR3 protein: CASSQDPIEGTNTEAFF. DNA for the CDR3: TGCGCCAGCAGCCAAGATCCAATCGAGGGAACGAACACTGAAGCTTTCTTT.

The chain links TRBV28 to TRBJ2-1, with 13 positions matching TRBD2. Germline loops: CDR1 MDHEN, CDR2 SYDVKM. Losses at the gene ends were 2 bases for V and 2 bases for J; bases not matched to a gene: 0. CDR3 length: 16 amino acids. CDR3 bases: TGTGCCAGCAGTTTAGGACTAGCGGGAGCCTACAATGAGCAGTTCTTC. Its translation: CASSLGLAGAYNEQFF.

The rearrangement links TRBV10-1 to TRBJ2-3; TRBD2 might be the D (6 bases). V lost 3 bases, J lost 4 bases, and 20 bases lay in between. Germline V CDR1 and CDR2: WNHNN, SYGVQD (reference sequence). The CDR3 sequence is 17 residues long. DNA for the CDR3: TGCGCCAGCAGTGATGGTGGTAGCGGATCATGGGCAGATACGCAGTATTTT. It translates to CASSDGGSGSWADTQYF.

J is TRBJ2-7 and V is TRBV5-1; unclear D gene. The CDR3 covers 11 residues. Trimming stripped 4 bases from V and 1 base from J, with 3 bases between. From germline, CDR1 is SGHRS and CDR2 YFSETQ. The CDR3 here is CASSESYEQYF. Written as DNA, the CDR3 is TGCGCCAGCAGCGAGTCCTACGAGCAGTACTTC.

This clone came up once. This rearrangement joins TRBV7-9 to TRBJ1-2; D gene uncertain. Germline V gene sequence: CDR1 SEHNR, CDR2 FQNEAQ (reference sequence). The CDR3 runs to 13 residues. Trimming pared 1 base from V and 8 bases from J, leaving 11 bases between. The CDR3 loop reads CASSLGADGGYTF. The CDR3 nucleotides read TGTGCCAGCAGCTTAGGAGCGGACGGAGGCTACACCTTC.

V gene TRBV28 combines with J gene TRBJ1-5; 7 bases agree with TRBD1. The CDR3 has 13 residues. The ends lost 6 bases at V and 3 bases at J; junction bases unmatched: 2. Germline CDR1 MDHEN, CDR2 SYDVKM. The CDR3 sequence: CASRGQINQPQHF. DNA for the CDR3: TGTGCCAGCAGGGGACAGATCAATCAGCCCCAGCATTTT.

This clone was detected a few times. V gene TRBV6-5 combines with J gene TRBJ1-4; TRBD1 is a possible D gene (5 bases). In germline, CDR1 is MNHEY, CDR2 SVGAGI. The CDR3 is 14 amino acids. Trimming left V 6 bases short and J 8 bases short, with 16 bases between. The CDR3 sequence: CASRPGREGEKLFF. CDR3 DNA sequence: TGTGCCAGCAGGCCAGGACGGGAGGGGGAAAAACTGTTTTTT.

This chain connects TRBV28 to TRBJ1-6, with no clear D. V lost 5 bases, J lost 9 bases, and 17 bases lay in between. Looked up from germline, CDR1 is MDHEN and CDR2 is SYDVKM. The CDR3 is 15 residues long. The CDR3 reads CASSPRLTRGSPLHF. CDR3 nucleotide sequence: TGTGCCAGCAGTCCGCGACTGACACGGGGTTCACCCCTCCACTTT.

The V and J genes are TRBV28 and TRBJ1-2; 11 nucleotides match TRBD1. In germline, CDR1 is MDHEN, CDR2 SYDVKM. V shed 4 bases, J shed 8 bases, and the junction held 15 bases outside the gene matches. The CDR3 is 17 amino acids. Here the CDR3 DNA reads TGTGCCAGCAGTTGGGGGGGCGGACAGGGGGCCGCCCGAGGCTACACCTTC. Its protein product is CASSWGGGQGAARGYTF.

The rearrangement links TRBV19 to TRBJ2-7; the match to TRBD1 covers 9 bases. The CDR3 is 14 residues long. V dropped 4 bases and J dropped 3; count of bases not matched to a gene: 4. CDR1 LNHDA and CDR2 SQIVND come from the germline V gene (reference sequence). The CDR3 DNA follows: TGTGCCAGTAGTAGAACGACAGGGGGCTACGAGCAGTACTTC. This translates into CASSRTTGGYEQYF.

The gene calls are TRBV27 and TRBJ1-2; 9 positions match TRBD1. The CDR3 spans 15 residues. J was trimmed by 4 bases and V by 3 bases; bases with no gene match: 6. Germline CDR1 is MNHEY and CDR2 is SMNVEV (reference sequence). CDR3 nucleotide sequence: TGTGCCAGCAGTTTGACAGGGGGTACACTCTATGGCTACACCTTC. Protein: CASSLTGGTLYGYTF.